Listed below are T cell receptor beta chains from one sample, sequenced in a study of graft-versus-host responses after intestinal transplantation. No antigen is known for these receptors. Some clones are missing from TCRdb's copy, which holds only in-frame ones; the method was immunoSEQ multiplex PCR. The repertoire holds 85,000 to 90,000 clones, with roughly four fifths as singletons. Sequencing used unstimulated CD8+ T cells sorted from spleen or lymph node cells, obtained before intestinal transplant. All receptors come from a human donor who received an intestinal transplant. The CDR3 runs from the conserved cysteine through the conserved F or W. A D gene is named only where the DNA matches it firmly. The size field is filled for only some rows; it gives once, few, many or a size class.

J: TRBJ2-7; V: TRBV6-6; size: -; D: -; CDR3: CASRPTGTYEQYF; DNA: TGTGCCAGCAGACCTACAGGGACCTACGAGCAGTACTTC
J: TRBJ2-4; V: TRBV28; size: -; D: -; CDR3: CASIAGDGNIQYF; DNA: TGTGCCAGCATTGCAGGGGACGGAAACATTCAGTACTTC
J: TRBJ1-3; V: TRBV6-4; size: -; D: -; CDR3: CASEKGKRSGNTIYF; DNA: TGTGCCAGCGAGAAGGGGAAACGCTCTGGAAACACCATATATTTT
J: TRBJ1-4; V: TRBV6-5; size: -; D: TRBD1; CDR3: CASSYGTATNEKLFF; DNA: TGTGCCAGCAGTTACGGGACAGCAACTAATGAAAAACTGTTTTTT
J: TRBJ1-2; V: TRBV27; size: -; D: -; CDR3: CASSLVAAGDGYTF; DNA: TGTGCCAGCAGTTTAGTTGCGGCAGGGGATGGCTACACCTTC
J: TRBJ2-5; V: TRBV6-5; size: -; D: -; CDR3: CASSWDEETQYF; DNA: TGTGCCAGCAGTTGGGATGAAGAGACCCAGTACTTC
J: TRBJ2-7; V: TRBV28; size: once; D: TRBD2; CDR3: CASSPLAGPHSYEQYF; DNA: TGTGCCAGCAGTCCCTTAGCGGGACCCCATTCCTACGAGCAGTACTTC
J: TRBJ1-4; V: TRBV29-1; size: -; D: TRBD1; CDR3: CSVEQGPVLFF; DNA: TGCAGCGTGGAACAGGGGCCCGTACTGTTTTTT
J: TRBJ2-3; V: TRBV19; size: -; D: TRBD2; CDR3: CASSWAGDRTDTQYF; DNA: TGTGCCAGTAGTTGGGCGGGGGACCGCACAGATACGCAGTATTTT
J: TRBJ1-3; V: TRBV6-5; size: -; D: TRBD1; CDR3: CASRPDRFSGNTIYF; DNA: TGTGCCAGCAGACCGGACAGGTTCTCTGGAAACACCATATATTTT
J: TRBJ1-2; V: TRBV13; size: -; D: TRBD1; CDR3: CASSDRGAVPGLINYGYTF; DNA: TGTGCCAGCAGCGACAGGGGGGCAGTCCCGGGCCTGATTAACTATGGCTACACCTTC
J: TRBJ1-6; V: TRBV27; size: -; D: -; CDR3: CASSIGEYNSPLHF; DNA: TGTGCCAGCAGTATTGGGGAGTATAATTCACCCCTCCACTTT
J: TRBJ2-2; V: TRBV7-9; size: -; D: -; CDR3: CASSLFGGTGELFF; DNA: TGTGCCAGCAGCTTATTTGGGGGCACCGGGGAGCTGTTTTTT
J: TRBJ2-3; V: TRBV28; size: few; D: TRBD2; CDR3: CASSFRSGADTQYF; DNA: TGTGCCAGCAGTTTCAGGAGCGGGGCAGATACGCAGTATTTT
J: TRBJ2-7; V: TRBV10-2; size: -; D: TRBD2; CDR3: CASAAGPTYEQYF; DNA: TGCGCCAGCGCAGCGGGGCCGACCTACGAGCAGTACTTC
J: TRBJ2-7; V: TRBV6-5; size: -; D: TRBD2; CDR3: CASSYSSRLALYEQYF; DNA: TGTGCCAGCAGTTACTCCAGTAGACTAGCGCTCTACGAGCAGTACTTC
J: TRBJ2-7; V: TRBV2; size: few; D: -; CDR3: CASSEPYEQYF; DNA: TGTGCCAGCAGTGAACCCTACGAGCAGTACTTC
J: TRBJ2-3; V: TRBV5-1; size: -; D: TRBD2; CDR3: CASSLGLAGRTDTQYF; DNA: TGCGCCAGCAGCTTAGGACTAGCGGGACGGACAGATACGCAGTATTTT